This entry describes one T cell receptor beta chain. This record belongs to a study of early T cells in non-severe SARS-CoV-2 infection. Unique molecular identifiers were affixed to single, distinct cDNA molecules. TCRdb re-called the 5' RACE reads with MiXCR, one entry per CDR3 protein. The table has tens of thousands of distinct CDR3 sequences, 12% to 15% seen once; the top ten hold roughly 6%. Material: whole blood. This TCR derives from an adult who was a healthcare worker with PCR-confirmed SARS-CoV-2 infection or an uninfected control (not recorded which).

The CDR3 DNA sequence: TGTGCCAGCAGCCGGACAGGGAACGAAAAACTGTTTTTT. This translates into CASSRTGNEKLFF. The V gene is TRBV6-1, the J gene TRBJ1-4; 8 bases align to TRBD1. In germline, CDR1 is MNHNS, CDR2 SASEGT. The CDR3 spans 13 residues. V lost 6 bases and J lost 8; bases outside the gene matches: 5.